This entry features one TCR beta chain sequence. In the authors' workflow: Reference gene primers were amplified, and this amplification served to estimate nucleated cell counts. TCRdb's copy holds only in-frame clones and misses some; the assay was immunoSEQ multiplex PCR. V, J and clone size derive from that table, while D and trimming were established from the DNA sequence. There are 350,000 to 400,000 clones in the sample; 85% to 90% occur only once, and 5% to 8.5% lies in the top ten. This record comes from a study of blood T cell repertoires in COVID-19. Study at large: Collection of acute and convalescent COVID-19 samples took place in the United States, Italy and Spain. T cells, B-cell-depleted T cells, or PBMCs supplied cDNA or gDNA.

Trimming shortened V by 7 bases and J by 7 bases, and 17 bases separated the two germline ends. CDR3 length: 14 amino acids. CDR1 and CDR2 (germline): SEHNR, FQNEAQ (reference sequence). Sequenced material: peripheral blood. The chain uses TRBV7-9 and TRBJ1-5; D remains unclear. This TCR came from a man between 18 and 35 years old with active or convalescent COVID-19. The CDR3 spells CASNSTSAGQPQHF. The CDR3 region has the DNA TGTGCCAGCAACAGTACTTCAGCTGGGCAGCCCCAGCATTTT.